This TCR beta chain is from a study of vaccination effects on CD4 cells after COVID-19. Study as a whole: BNT162b2 vaccine or mRNA-1273 vaccine was given to participants in two doses.

A note on this clone: The target antigen is unknown.

Profiling relied on immunoSEQ multiplex PCR, and the TCRdb table lists in-frame clones only, not all of them. The sample carries fewer than 30,000 clones, 55% to 75% recorded once. Study-wide points: The study, lacking early post-infection timepoints, had few convalescent patients. Among infection- and vaccine-induced clones, marked clonal contraction occurred late after vaccination.

Antigen-specific CD4+ T cells were expanded with viral peptide pools in the ViraFEST assay before sequencing. Isolation of CD4+ T cells took place after ten to eleven days of culture. The vaccine recipients had no prior SARS-CoV-2 infection, with negative nucleocapsid antibodies. The receptor was derived from a human donor who received a COVID-19 vaccine. This specimen consisted of CD4+ T cells from PBMCs cultured with HCoV-OC43 spike peptides, obtained before COVID-19 vaccination. Subset denoted: HCoV-OC43 spike overlapping peptide pool stimulation.

This CDR3 reads CASSLHGQPQPYGYTF. DNA of the CDR3: TGTGCCAGCAGTCTCCACGGACAGCCACAACCTTATGGCTACACCTTC. The chain is built from TRBV2 and TRBJ1-2; tentatively, D is TRBD1 (6 bases). CDR3 length: 16 residues. Trimming took 5 bases from V and 5 from J, leaving 21 bases between them. From germline, CDR1 is SNHLY and CDR2 FYNNEI.